This T cell receptor beta chain was sequenced for a study of immune heterogeneity within non-small cell lung tumors. Genomic DNA from bulk tumor acted as the template, and around 630 ng was loaded per sample. While surgery was under way, several biopsies spaced far apart were taken per primary tumor. Patients underwent curative surgery for untreated, newly diagnosed non-small cell lung cancer. Each donor was a newly diagnosed non-small cell lung cancer patient undergoing surgery with curative intent. This CDR3 comprises 13 residues. The J segment lost 6 bases and the V segment lost 3 bases, leaving 6 bases of the junction unmatched. The germline V gene encodes CDR1 DFQATT and CDR2 SNEGSKA (reference sequence). Multiplex PCR amplified TCR beta CDR3 with 32 V and 13 J primers. TCRdb reanalysed the multiplex PCR reads using MiXCR and keeps one entry per CDR3 protein. The data contain some 11,000 distinct CDR3 sequences, about 20% of them singletons.

The study's findings and limits: Different patients shared few of their high-frequency T-cell receptor beta clonotypes. Within each patient, tumor sites shared identical dominant CDR3 beta clonotypes and also held site-unique high-frequency clones.

By proportion, this clonotype is medium-sized. Its antigen is not known. This sequence was found in a man aged 55 to 70 with non-small cell lung cancer. The J gene is TRBJ2-7, the V gene TRBV20-1; 9 positions agree with TRBD2. The specimen was lung tumor tissue. DNA for the CDR3: TGCAGTGCTAGGTGGTTAGCGGGAGTCGAGCAGTACTTC. Amino acid sequence: CSARWLAGVEQYF.